This record concerns one T cell receptor (beta chain) sequence. What it recognizes is unknown. The beta constant-region primer was an equimolar mix of two oligonucleotides covering TRBC1 and TRBC2. Ligated cDNA was amplified by four rounds of PCR with nested alpha and beta constant-region primers and SP2. A 12-nucleotide UMI and the SP2 primer were added to the cDNA 3' end by oligonucleotide ligation. TCRdb reanalysed the UMI-ligation and nested PCR reads using MiXCR and keeps one entry per CDR3 protein. The sample includes approximately 100,000 distinct CDR3 sequences, about 14% of them seen just once. Cells stained for CD3, CD4, CD8, CD45RA and CD27 were sorted into four subsets. The data originate from a study of naive and memory T cell subsets. Findings and limits, study-wide: Over 95% of naive TCR sequences appeared only once, unlike memory subsets. A few larger clonotypes appeared in naive repertoires, especially CD8, possibly memory cells re-expressing CD45RA. TCR abundance followed a power law differing between naive and memory subsets.

This CDR3 has 13 amino acids. Germline V CDR1 and CDR2: SEHNR, FQNEAQ (reference sequence). V lost 7 bases and J lost 1, with 10 bases in between. The sequence came from a human donor in good health. The chain links TRBV7-9 to TRBJ1-1; D is uncertain. Sequences were obtained from naive CD8+ T cells from blood. CDR3 protein: CASTPGGNTEAFF. The CDR3 DNA reads as TGTGCCAGCACCCCCGGAGGGAACACTGAAGCTTTCTTT.